This T cell receptor (beta chain) is from a study of CD8+ T cells in alopecia areata. cDNA reverse transcribed from extracted RNA served as the sequencing template. Sequencing was performed with immunoSEQ multiplex PCR; in TCRdb, only in-frame clones are kept and a portion is missing. This table holds just over 30,000 clones, around 62% found once. This CDR3 spans 14 amino acids. J was trimmed by 4 bases and V by 5 bases; bases with no gene match: 3. CDR1 is MNHEY and CDR2 is SVGAGI in the germline V gene. This clone occurred a few times. The study team obtained lesional scalp punch biopsies and peripheral blood from alopecia areata patients.

The origin of this receptor is a human donor with alopecia areata. The chain has TRBV6-5 and TRBJ1-5; 9 bases agree with TRBD1. The sequenced material came from NKG2D-high CD8+ T cells sorted from blood. CDR3 region: CASSEGQGNQPQHF. The CDR3 nucleotides read TGTGCCAGCAGTGAGGGACAGGGAAATCAGCCCCAGCATTTT.